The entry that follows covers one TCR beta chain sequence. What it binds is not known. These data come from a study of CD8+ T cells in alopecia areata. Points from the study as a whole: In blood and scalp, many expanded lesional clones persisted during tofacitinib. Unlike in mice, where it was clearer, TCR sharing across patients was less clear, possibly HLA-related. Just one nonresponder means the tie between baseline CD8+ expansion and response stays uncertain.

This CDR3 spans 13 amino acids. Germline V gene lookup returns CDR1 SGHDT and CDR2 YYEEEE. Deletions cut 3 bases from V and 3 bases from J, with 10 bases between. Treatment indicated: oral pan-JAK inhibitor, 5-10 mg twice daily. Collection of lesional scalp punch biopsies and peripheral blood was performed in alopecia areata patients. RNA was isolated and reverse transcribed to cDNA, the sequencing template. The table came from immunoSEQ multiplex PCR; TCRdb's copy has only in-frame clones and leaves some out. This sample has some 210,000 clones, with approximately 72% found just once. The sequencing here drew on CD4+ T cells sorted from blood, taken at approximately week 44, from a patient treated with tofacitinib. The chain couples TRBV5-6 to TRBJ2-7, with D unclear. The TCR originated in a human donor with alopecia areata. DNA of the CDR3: TGTGCCAGCAGCTACCTTATGGGCTACGAGCAGTACTTC. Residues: CASSYLMGYEQYF.